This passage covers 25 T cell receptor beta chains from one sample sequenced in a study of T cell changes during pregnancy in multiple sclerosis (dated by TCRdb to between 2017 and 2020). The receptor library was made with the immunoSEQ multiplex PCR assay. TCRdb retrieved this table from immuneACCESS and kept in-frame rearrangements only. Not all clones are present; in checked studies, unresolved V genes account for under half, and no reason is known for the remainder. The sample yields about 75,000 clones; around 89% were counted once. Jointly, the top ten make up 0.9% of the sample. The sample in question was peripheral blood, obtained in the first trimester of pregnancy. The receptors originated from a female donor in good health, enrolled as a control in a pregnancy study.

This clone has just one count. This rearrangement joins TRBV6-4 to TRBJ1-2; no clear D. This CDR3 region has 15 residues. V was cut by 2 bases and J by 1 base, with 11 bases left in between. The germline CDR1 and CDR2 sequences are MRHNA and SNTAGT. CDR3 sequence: CASSDTGSGNYGYTF. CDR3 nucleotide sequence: TGTGCCAGCAGTGACACGGGGTCGGGTAACTATGGCTACACCTTC.

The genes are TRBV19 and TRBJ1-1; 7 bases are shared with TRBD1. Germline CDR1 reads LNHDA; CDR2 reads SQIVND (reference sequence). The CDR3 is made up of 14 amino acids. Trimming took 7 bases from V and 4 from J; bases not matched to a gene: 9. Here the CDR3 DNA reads TGTGCCAGTACCAGGGTAGGGGGCTTCACTGAAGCTTTCTTT. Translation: CASTRVGGFTEAFF.

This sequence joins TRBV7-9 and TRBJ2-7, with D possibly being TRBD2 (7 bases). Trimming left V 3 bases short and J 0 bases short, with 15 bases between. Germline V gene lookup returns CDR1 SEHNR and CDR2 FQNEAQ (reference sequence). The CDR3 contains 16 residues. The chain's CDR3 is CASSFSGGTISYEQYF. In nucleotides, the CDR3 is TGTGCCAGCAGCTTTTCGGGGGGCACGATCTCCTACGAGCAGTACTTC.

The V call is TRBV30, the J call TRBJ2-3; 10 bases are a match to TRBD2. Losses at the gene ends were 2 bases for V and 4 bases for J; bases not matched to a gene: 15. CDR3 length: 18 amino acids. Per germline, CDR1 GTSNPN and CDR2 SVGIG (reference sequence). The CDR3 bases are TGTGCCTGGAGTTTACCAGCGGGAGGGCCGGCAGGGGCAGATACGCAGTATTTT. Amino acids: CAWSLPAGGPAGADTQYF.

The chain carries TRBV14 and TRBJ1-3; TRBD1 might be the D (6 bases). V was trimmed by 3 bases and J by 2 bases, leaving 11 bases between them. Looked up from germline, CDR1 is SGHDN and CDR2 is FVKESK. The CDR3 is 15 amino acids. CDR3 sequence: CASSQIQGTGNTIYF. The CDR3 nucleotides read TGTGCCAGCAGCCAGATACAGGGAACTGGAAACACCATATATTTT.

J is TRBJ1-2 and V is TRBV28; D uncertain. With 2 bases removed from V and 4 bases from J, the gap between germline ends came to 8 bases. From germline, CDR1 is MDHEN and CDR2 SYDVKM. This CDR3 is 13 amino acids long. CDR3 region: CASSLTASYGYTF. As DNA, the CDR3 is TGTGCCAGCAGTTTAACAGCTTCCTATGGCTACACCTTC.

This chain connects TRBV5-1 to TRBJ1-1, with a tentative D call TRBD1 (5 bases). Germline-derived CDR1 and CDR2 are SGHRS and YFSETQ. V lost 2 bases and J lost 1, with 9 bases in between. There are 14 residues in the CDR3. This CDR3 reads CASSFYTGNTEAFF. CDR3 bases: TGCGCCAGCAGCTTTTACACAGGGAACACTGAAGCTTTCTTT.

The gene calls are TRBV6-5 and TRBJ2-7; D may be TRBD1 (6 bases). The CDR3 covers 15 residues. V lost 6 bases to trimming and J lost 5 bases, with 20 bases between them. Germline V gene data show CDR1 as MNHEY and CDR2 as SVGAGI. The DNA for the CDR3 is TGTGCCAGCAGCCCTACCGAGGGGGTAGGCCACGAGCAGTACTTC. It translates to CASSPTEGVGHEQYF.

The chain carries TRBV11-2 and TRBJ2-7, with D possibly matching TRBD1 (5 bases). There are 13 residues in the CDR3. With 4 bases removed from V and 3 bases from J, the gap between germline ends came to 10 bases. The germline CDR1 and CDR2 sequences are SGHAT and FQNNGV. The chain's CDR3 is CASSSAGRYEQYF. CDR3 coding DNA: TGTGCCAGCAGCTCCGCAGGGCGCTACGAGCAGTACTTC.

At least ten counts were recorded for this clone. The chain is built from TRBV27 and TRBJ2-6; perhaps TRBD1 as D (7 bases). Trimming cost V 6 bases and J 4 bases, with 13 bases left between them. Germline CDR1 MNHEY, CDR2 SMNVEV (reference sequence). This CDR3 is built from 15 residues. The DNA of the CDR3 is TGTGCCAGCAGACGACAGGGAGGAGGGGCCAACGTCCTGACTTTC. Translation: CASRRQGGGANVLTF.

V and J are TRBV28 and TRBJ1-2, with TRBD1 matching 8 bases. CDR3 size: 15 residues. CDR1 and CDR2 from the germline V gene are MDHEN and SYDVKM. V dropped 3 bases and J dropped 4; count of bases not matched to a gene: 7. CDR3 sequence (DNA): TGTGCCAGCAGTTTGGGACAGGTCCGATTCTATGGCTACACCTTC. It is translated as CASSLGQVRFYGYTF.

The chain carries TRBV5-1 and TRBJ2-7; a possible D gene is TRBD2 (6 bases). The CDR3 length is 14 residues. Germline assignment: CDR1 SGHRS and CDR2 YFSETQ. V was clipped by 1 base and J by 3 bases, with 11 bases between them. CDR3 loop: CASSLQTSSYEQYF. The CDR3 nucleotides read TGCGCCAGCAGCTTGCAGACTAGTAGCTACGAGCAGTACTTC. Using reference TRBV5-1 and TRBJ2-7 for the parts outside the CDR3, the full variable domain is KAGVTQTPRYLIKTRGQQVTLSCSPISGHRSVSWYQQTPGQGLQFLFEYFSETQRNKGNFPGRFSGRQFSNSRSEMNVSTLELGDSALYLCASSLQTSSYEQYFGPGTRLTVT.

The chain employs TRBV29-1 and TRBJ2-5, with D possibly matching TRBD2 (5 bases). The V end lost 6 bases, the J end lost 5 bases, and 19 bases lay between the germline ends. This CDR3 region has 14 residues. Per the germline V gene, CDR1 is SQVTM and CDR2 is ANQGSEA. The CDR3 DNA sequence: TGCAGCGTGACCCGGGGATTCGCCTTCGAGACCCAGTACTTC. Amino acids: CSVTRGFAFETQYF. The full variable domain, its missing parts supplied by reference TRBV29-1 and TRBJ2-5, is SAVISQKPSRDICQRGTSLTIQCQVDSQVTMMFWYRQQPGQSLTLIATANQGSEATYESGFVIDKFPISRPNLTFSTLTVSNMSPEDSSIYLCSVTRGFAFETQYFGPGTRLLVL.

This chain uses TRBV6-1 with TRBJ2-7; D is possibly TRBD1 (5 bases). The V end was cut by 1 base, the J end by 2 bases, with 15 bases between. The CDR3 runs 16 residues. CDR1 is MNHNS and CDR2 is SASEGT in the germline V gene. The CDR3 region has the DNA TGTGCCAGCAGTGAAGAAGGGGCAGAATCACCCTACGAGCAGTACTTC. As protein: CASSEEGAESPYEQYF.

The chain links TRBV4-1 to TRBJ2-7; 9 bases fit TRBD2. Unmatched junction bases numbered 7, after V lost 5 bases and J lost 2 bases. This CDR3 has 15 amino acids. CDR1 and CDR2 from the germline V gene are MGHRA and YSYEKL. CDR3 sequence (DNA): TGCGCCAGCAGCATTAGCGGGAGCTCCGCCTACGAGCAGTACTTC. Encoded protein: CASSISGSSAYEQYF.

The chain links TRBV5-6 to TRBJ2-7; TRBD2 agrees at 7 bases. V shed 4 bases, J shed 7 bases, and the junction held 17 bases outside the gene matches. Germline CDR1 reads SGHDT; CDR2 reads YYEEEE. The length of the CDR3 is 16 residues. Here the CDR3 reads CASSPWRGGLSREQYF. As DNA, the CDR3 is TGTGCCAGCAGCCCTTGGCGGGGAGGGCTCTCCAGGGAGCAGTACTTC.

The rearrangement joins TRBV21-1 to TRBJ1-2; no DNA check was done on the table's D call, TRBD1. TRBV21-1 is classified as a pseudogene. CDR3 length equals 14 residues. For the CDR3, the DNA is TGTGCCAGCCCCTGTCCAGGGGGGCGCGAGGGCTACACCTTC. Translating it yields CASPCPGGREGYTF.

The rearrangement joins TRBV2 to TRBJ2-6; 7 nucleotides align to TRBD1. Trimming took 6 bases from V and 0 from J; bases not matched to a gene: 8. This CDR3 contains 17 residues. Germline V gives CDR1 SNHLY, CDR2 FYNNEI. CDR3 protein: CASRFLTGTSGANVLTF. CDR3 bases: TGTGCCAGCAGATTTCTGACAGGGACCTCTGGGGCCAACGTCCTGACTTTC.

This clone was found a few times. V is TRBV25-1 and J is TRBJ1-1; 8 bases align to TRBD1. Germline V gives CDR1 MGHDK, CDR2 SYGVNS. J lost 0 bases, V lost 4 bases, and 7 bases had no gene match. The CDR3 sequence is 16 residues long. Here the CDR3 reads CASSANRDRLNTEAFF. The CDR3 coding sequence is TGTGCCAGCAGTGCAAACCGGGACAGGCTGAACACTGAAGCTTTCTTT.

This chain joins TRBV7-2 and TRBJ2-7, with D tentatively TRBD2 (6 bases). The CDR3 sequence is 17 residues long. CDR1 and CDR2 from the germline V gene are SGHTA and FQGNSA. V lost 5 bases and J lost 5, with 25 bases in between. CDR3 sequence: CASSPKTSPTSRHEQYF. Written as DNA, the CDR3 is TGTGCCAGCAGCCCTAAGACTAGTCCCACTTCCAGACACGAGCAGTACTTC.

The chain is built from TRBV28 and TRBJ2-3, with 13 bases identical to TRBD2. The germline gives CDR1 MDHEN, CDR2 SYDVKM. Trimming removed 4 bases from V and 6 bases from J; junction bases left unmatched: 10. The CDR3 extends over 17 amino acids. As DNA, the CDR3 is TGTGCCAGCAGTTCGCCGGGACTAGCGGGGCCAGGGGATACGCAGTATTTT. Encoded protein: CASSSPGLAGPGDTQYF. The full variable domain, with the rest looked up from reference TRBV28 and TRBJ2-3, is DVKVTQSSRYLVKRTGEKVFLECVQDMDHENMFWYRQDPGLGLRLIYFSYDVKMKEKGDIPEGYSVSREKKERFSLILESASTNQTSMYLCASSSPGLAGPGDTQYFGPGTRLTVL.

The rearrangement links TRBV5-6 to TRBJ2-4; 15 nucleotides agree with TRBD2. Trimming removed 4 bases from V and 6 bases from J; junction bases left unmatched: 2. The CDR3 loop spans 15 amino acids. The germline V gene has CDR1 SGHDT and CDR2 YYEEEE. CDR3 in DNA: TGTGCCAGCAGCGGACTAGCGGGAGGGCTAAACATTCAGTACTTC. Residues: CASSGLAGGLNIQYF.

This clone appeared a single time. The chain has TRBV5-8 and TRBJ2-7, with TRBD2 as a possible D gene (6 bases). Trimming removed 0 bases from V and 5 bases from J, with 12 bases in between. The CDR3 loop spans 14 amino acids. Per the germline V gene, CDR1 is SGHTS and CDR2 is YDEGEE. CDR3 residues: CASSLGLARHEQYF. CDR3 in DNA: TGTGCCAGCAGCTTGGGGCTAGCGAGGCACGAGCAGTACTTC.

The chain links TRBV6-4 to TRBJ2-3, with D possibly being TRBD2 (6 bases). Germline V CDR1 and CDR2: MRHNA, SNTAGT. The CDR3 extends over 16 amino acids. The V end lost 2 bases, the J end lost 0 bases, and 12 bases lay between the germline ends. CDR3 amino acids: CASSDRSGTSTDTQYF. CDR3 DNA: TGTGCCAGCAGTGACCGCTCCGGGACTAGCACAGATACGCAGTATTTT.

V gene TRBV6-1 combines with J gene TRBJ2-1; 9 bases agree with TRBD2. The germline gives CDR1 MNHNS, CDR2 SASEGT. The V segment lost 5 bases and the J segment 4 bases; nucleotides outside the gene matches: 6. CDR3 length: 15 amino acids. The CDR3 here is CASSRGGRGYNEQFF. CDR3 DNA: TGTGCCAGCAGTAGGGGCGGGAGGGGGTACAATGAGCAGTTCTTC.